Each of the 30 T cell receptor beta chains below was sequenced from the same sample in a study of blood T cell repertoires in COVID-19. Profiled with immunoSEQ multiplex PCR; TCRdb holds only in-frame clones, not every one. The sample holds around 100,000 clones; around four fifths are singletons and the top ten take less than 35%. Sequencing was performed on peripheral blood. These receptors were obtained from a man between 65 and 79 years old with active or convalescent COVID-19.

This clone came up once. This chain links TRBV4-2 with TRBJ1-6, with 8 nucleotides matching TRBD1. Unmatched junction bases numbered 6, after V lost 10 bases and J lost 7 bases. CDR1 LGHNA and CDR2 YNFKEQ come from the germline V gene. The length of the CDR3 is 13 residues. The CDR3 protein is CATRGQENSPLHF. CDR3 nucleotides: TGTGCCACCCGGGGACAGGAAAATTCACCCCTCCACTTT.

The table lists this clone with a few counts. The V call is TRBV28, the J call TRBJ2-1, with 9 bases lining up with TRBD2. The CDR3 is 17 amino acids. Per the germline V gene, CDR1 is MDHEN and CDR2 is SYDVKM. J lost 7 bases, V lost 8 bases, and 18 bases had no gene match. CDR3 protein: CASYPWSSGGVYNEQFF. As DNA, the CDR3 is TGTGCCAGCTATCCATGGAGTAGCGGGGGTGTATATAATGAGCAGTTCTTC.

The genes are TRBV5-4 and TRBJ2-7; 8 nucleotides match TRBD2. The CDR3 spans 15 residues. After removal of 4 bases from V and 7 bases from J, the junction contained 13 bases not matched to a gene. Per germline, CDR1 SGHNT and CDR2 YYREEE (reference sequence). CDR3 amino acids: CASSPREAGAGEQYF. CDR3 bases: TGTGCCAGCAGCCCCCGGGAAGCGGGAGCGGGTGAGCAGTACTTC.

This chain connects TRBV5-1 to TRBJ1-4; TRBD1 is a possible D gene (6 bases). The V gene's germline CDR1 is SGHRS and CDR2 YFSETQ. V lost 7 bases and J lost 2, with 18 bases in between. The CDR3 totals 16 residues. CDR3 DNA sequence: TGCGCCAGCCAAATGGCGGGGGGCAATACTAATGAAAAACTGTTTTTT. It yields the protein CASQMAGGNTNEKLFF.

The chain couples TRBV15 to TRBJ1-4; no firm D call. Trimming left V 4 bases short and J 8 bases short, with 8 bases between. Germline CDR1 is LNHNV and CDR2 is YYDKDF (reference sequence). CDR3 length: 12 amino acids. Here the CDR3 reads CATSNQWEKLFF. The CDR3 nucleotides are TGTGCCACCAGCAATCAGTGGGAAAAACTGTTTTTT.

This clone was recorded only once. This chain connects TRBV19 to TRBJ1-2; D is ambiguous. The CDR3 runs to 14 residues. V was shortened by 2 bases and J by 3 bases, with 10 bases between the two germline ends. The V gene's germline CDR1 is LNHDA and CDR2 SQIVND (reference sequence). DNA for the CDR3: TGTGCCAGTAGTATAAAAGGGCGGGACTATGGCTACACCTTC. Translating gives CASSIKGRDYGYTF.

The gene calls are TRBV27 and TRBJ2-7, with TRBD2 identical over 8 bases. Germline CDR1 is MNHEY and CDR2 is SMNVEV (reference sequence). This CDR3 has 17 amino acids. With V trimmed by 4 bases and J by 0 bases, 11 bases remained unmatched. The DNA of the CDR3 is TGTGCCAGCAGTTCACTCTCTAGCGGGTGGAACTCCTACGAGCAGTACTTC. Translated, it gives CASSSLSSGWNSYEQYF.

This clone appeared many times. The V call is TRBV11-2, the J call TRBJ2-7; the match to TRBD2 covers 7 bases. V dropped 6 bases and J dropped 0; count of bases not matched to a gene: 8. Looked up from germline, CDR1 is SGHAT and CDR2 is FQNNGV. The CDR3 length is 15 residues. The CDR3 DNA sequence: TGTGCCAGCAGTTCCCTCAGGGACTACTCCTACGAGCAGTACTTC. As protein: CASSSLRDYSYEQYF.

This clone was seen a single time. As DNA, the CDR3 is TGTGCCAGCAGTGAAGCTACTATTTTGACTAGCGGGGGTTACGAGCAGTACTTC. Its protein product is CASSEATILTSGGYEQYF. This chain joins TRBV2 and TRBJ2-7, with TRBD2 matching 12 bases. Germline V gives CDR1 SNHLY, CDR2 FYNNEI. The CDR3 is 18 amino acids. V shed 0 bases and J 4 bases; nucleotides not matched to a gene: 10.

This clone showed up just a few times. The J gene is TRBJ2-2, the V gene TRBV9, with D perhaps TRBD2 (5 bases). The V and J ends lost 0 bases and 7 bases respectively, with 16 bases between them. CDR3 size: 16 residues. The germline V gene has CDR1 SGDLS and CDR2 YYNGEE. This CDR3 is CASSVDFSGVGGELFF. The CDR3 DNA reads as TGTGCCAGCAGCGTAGATTTTTCCGGGGTTGGCGGGGAGCTGTTTTTT.

The chain employs TRBV18 and TRBJ2-3; D remains ambiguous. Trimming removed 6 bases at V and 0 bases at J, with 13 bases between. From germline, CDR1 is KGHSH and CDR2 LQKENI. The CDR3 loop spans 15 amino acids. CDR3 coding DNA: TGTGCCAGCTCGCGGCTTAGTGGTAGCACAGATACGCAGTATTTT. It translates to CASSRLSGSTDTQYF.

V usage is TRBV5-3 and J usage is TRBJ2-5; the D is unclear. TRBV5-3 is annotated as an ORF whose role is uncertain. The CDR3 is 13 amino acids. V gave up 10 bases and J gave up 5 bases, with 18 bases separating them. CDR3 sequence (DNA): TGTGCCTGCCATGTACCGCAACGGGAGACCCAGTACTTC. It translates to CACHVPQRETQYF.

The rearrangement uses TRBV24-1 and TRBJ2-2, with D possibly being TRBD2 (5 bases). This CDR3 comprises 16 residues. The germline V gene has CDR1 KGHDR and CDR2 SFDVKD. Deletions cut 4 bases from V and 4 bases from J, with 15 bases between. CDR3 coding DNA: TGTGCCACCAGTGACCCGGGTCAAGGAGGCACCGGGGAGCTGTTTTTT. Protein: CATSDPGQGGTGELFF.

The V gene is TRBV5-4, the J gene TRBJ1-3, with a possible D match to TRBD1 (6 bases). The CDR3 sequence is 17 residues long. V lost 4 bases to trimming and J lost 0 bases, with 17 bases between them. Germline V gene lookup returns CDR1 SGHNT and CDR2 YYREEE (reference sequence). The CDR3 loop reads CASSQGTDFSSGNTIYF. The DNA for the CDR3 is TGTGCCAGCAGCCAGGGGACGGACTTTAGCTCTGGAAACACCATATATTTT.

This chain joins TRBV5-4 and TRBJ2-7; 8 bases agree with TRBD1. Trimming took 4 bases from V and 4 from J; bases not matched to a gene: 7. The CDR3 contains 14 residues. Germline lookup yields CDR1 SGHNT and CDR2 YYREEE (reference sequence). The DNA for the CDR3 is TGTGCCAGCAGCAGAGACAGGGGTCGGTACGAGCAGTACTTC. Translation: CASSRDRGRYEQYF.

The chain combines TRBV19 with TRBJ2-5; 8 bases map to TRBD1. The CDR3 extends over 14 amino acids. Per germline, CDR1 LNHDA and CDR2 SQIVND (reference sequence). V was clipped by 5 bases and J by 6 bases; unmatched bases: 8. Written as DNA, the CDR3 is TGTGCCAGTAGTGAGGGTCAGGGGGCAAAGACCCAGTACTTC. Translation gives CASSEGQGAKTQYF. Supplemented by reference TRBV19 and TRBJ2-5, the full variable domain reads DGGITQSPKYLFRKEGQNVTLSCEQNLNHDAMYWYRQDPGQGLRLIYYSQIVNDFQKGDIAEGYSVSREKKESFPLTVTSAQKNPTAFYLCASSEGQGAKTQYFGPGTRLLVL.

On this clone itself: A read error may account for a junction end that differs from germline. This chain connects TRBV12-3 or TRBV12-4 to TRBJ2-7, with a tentative D call TRBD2 (6 bases). There are 11 residues in the CDR3. The CDR3 sequence is CASSRGYGQYF. The CDR3 region has the DNA TGTGCCAGCTCCCGGGGGTACGGGCAGTACTTC.

This chain connects TRBV30 to TRBJ1-1, with 8 positions matching TRBD1. This CDR3 comprises 13 residues. Germline lookup yields CDR1 GTSNPN and CDR2 SVGIG (reference sequence). The CDR3 protein is CASRDRPTTEAFF. CDR3 DNA: TGTGCTTCCCGGGACAGGCCGACCACTGAAGCTTTCTTT.

This sequence joins TRBV7-8 and TRBJ2-1; 12 bases line up with TRBD2. The J segment lost 3 bases and the V segment lost 4 bases, leaving 10 bases of the junction unmatched. CDR3 length: 18 residues. Germline CDR1 and CDR2: SGHVS and FQNEAQ. DNA of the CDR3: TGTGCCAGCAGCTCCCCGACTAGCGGGGGACCTTACTACAATGAGCAGTTCTTC. Residues: CASSSPTSGGPYYNEQFF.

The V gene is TRBV11-1, the J gene TRBJ2-5; 7 bases are a match to TRBD1. V was pared by 3 bases and J by 3 bases, with 1 base of the junction left unmatched. The CDR3 runs 13 residues. Germline-derived CDR1 and CDR2 are SGHAT and FQDESV (reference sequence). CDR3 amino acids: CASSFGQEETQYF. The CDR3 region has the DNA TGTGCCAGCAGCTTCGGACAGGAAGAGACCCAGTACTTC.

The chain uses TRBV6-5 and TRBJ1-4; D is unresolved. The CDR3 extends over 16 amino acids. CDR1 and CDR2 (germline): MNHEY, SVGAGI. Deletions cut 0 bases from V and 8 bases from J, with 16 bases between. CDR3 nucleotides: TGTGCCAGCAGTTACTCAAATGTGAGGGCGGCAGAAAAACTGTTTTTT. Residues: CASSYSNVRAAEKLFF.

This sequence joins TRBV9 and TRBJ2-3; TRBD2 might be the D (6 bases). Germline V gives CDR1 SGDLS, CDR2 YYNGEE. Trimming shortened V by 4 bases and J by 3 bases, and 15 bases separated the two germline ends. CDR3 length: 15 residues. The CDR3 spells CASSMGGVGTDTQYF. The CDR3 nucleotides read TGTGCCAGCAGCATGGGGGGAGTAGGGACAGATACGCAGTATTTT. The full variable domain, rest sourced from reference TRBV9 and TRBJ2-3, is DSGVTQTPKHLITATGQRVTLRCSPRSGDLSVYWYQQSLDQGLQFLIQYYNGEERAKGNILERFSAQQFPDLHSELNLSSLELGDSALYFCASSMGGVGTDTQYFGPGTRLTVL.

This clone was picked up a small number of times. The chain is built from TRBV9 and TRBJ2-5; 10 positions agree with TRBD2. The CDR3 has 17 residues. V lost 0 bases, J lost 2 bases, and 7 bases stayed unmatched. In germline, CDR1 is SGDLS, CDR2 YYNGEE. CDR3 nucleotides: TGTGCCAGCAGCGTAGCGGCTAGCGGGAGATATCAAGAGACCCAGTACTTC. The encoded protein is CASSVAASGRYQETQYF.

CDR3 residues: CASSIGQGAGGELFF. As DNA, the CDR3 is TGCGCCAGCAGCATCGGACAGGGGGCAGGCGGGGAGCTGTTTTTT. The chain combines TRBV5-1 with TRBJ2-2; TRBD1 agrees at 11 bases. The germline V gene has CDR1 SGHRS and CDR2 YFSETQ. The length of the CDR3 is 15 residues. V shed 4 bases, J shed 7 bases, and the junction held 6 bases outside the gene matches. Full variable domain (outside the CDR3, taken from reference TRBV5-1 and TRBJ2-2): KAGVTQTPRYLIKTRGQQVTLSCSPISGHRSVSWYQQTPGQGLQFLFEYFSETQRNKGNFPGRFSGRQFSNSRSEMNVSTLELGDSALYLCASSIGQGAGGELFFGEGSRLTVL.

This chain links TRBV30 with TRBJ2-1; 12 nucleotides align to TRBD2. CDR1 and CDR2 from the germline V gene are GTSNPN and SVGIG (reference sequence). The CDR3 covers 14 residues. Trimming cost V 4 bases and J 10 bases; bases outside gene matches: 8. Here the CDR3 reads CAWTRLAGVFEQFF. The CDR3 region has the DNA TGTGCCTGGACCCGACTAGCGGGAGTATTCGAGCAGTTCTTC.

This clone was counted a few times. V usage is TRBV24-1 and J usage is TRBJ1-5; 9 nucleotides align to TRBD1. V lost 3 bases and J lost 2; bases outside the gene matches: 1. Germline V gives CDR1 KGHDR, CDR2 SFDVKD. The CDR3 runs to 15 residues. CDR3 region: CATSDRTGGNQPQHF. DNA for the CDR3: TGTGCCACCAGTGATCGGACAGGGGGCAATCAGCCCCAGCATTTT.

V is TRBV7-2 and J is TRBJ2-7; D is possibly TRBD1 (6 bases). V was trimmed by 5 bases and J by 3 bases, leaving 8 bases between them. CDR1 and CDR2 from the germline V gene are SGHTA and FQGNSA. The CDR3 length is 12 residues. CDR3 sequence reads: CASSQDSYEQYF. The CDR3 DNA follows: TGTGCCAGCAGCCAGGACAGCTACGAGCAGTACTTC. Together with reference TRBV7-2 and TRBJ2-7, the CDR3 gives the full variable domain: GAGVSQSPSNKVTEKGKDVELRCDPISGHTALYWYRQSLGQGLEFLIYFQGNSAPDKSGLPSDRFSAERTGGSVSTLTIQRTQQEDSAVYLCASSQDSYEQYFGPGTRLTVT.

The chain recombines TRBV30 with TRBJ1-5, with D possibly being TRBD1 (6 bases). V was clipped by 0 bases and J by 3 bases, with 9 bases between them. CDR3 size: 14 residues. Germline V gives CDR1 GTSNPN, CDR2 SVGIG (reference sequence). The CDR3 nucleotides are TGTGCCTGGAGTGTACGGACAGTCAATCAGCCCCAGCATTTT. The encoded protein is CAWSVRTVNQPQHF.

The V gene is TRBV2, the J gene TRBJ1-2; no reliable D call. This CDR3 comprises 14 residues. Per the germline V gene, CDR1 is SNHLY and CDR2 is FYNNEI. V was cut by 2 bases and J by 7 bases, with 14 bases left in between. The DNA of the CDR3 is TGTGCCAGCAGTGAATTGACTGTCTTCGGTGGCTACACCTTC. Translating gives CASSELTVFGGYTF.

The chain has TRBV24-1 and TRBJ2-5; 8 bases agree with TRBD2. The CDR3 is 16 amino acids. Losses at the gene ends were 3 bases for V and 5 bases for J; bases not matched to a gene: 10. Germline CDR1 and CDR2: KGHDR and SFDVKD. The CDR3 protein is CATSDLVAGFFETQYF. The CDR3 nucleotides are TGTGCCACCAGTGATCTAGTAGCGGGATTTTTTGAGACCCAGTACTTC.